Listed below are T cell receptor beta chains from one sample, sequenced in a study of cytomegalovirus exposure and HLA in healthy donors. Method: immunoSEQ multiplex PCR; TCRdb's copy keeps in-frame clones and lacks some. The repertoire consists of over 150,000 clones, with 84% occurring once and the leading ten covering 2.5% to 3%. The sample consisted of PBMCs. These receptors came from a woman aged 18 to 35 in good health and CMV-seropositive. Each CDR3 is given with its conserved first and last residue. A D gene is named only where the DNA matches it firmly. Size is stated for part of the rows, as once, few or many counts, or as a class when the clone is expanded.

v_gene	d_gene	abundance	j_gene	CDR3aa	CDR3nt
TRBV7-7	TRBD2	-	TRBJ2-2	CASSPERGLHTGELFF	TGTGCCAGCAGCCCAGAGCGGGGGCTCCACACCGGGGAGCTGTTTTTT
TRBV7-9	TRBD2	once	TRBJ2-4	CACREGSAKNIQYF	TGTGCCTGTCGGGAGGGTTCGGCCAAAAACATTCAGTACTTC
TRBV5-1	TRBD1	-	TRBJ2-3	CASSLNGQGSTDTQYF	TGCGCCAGCAGCCTAAATGGACAGGGCTCCACAGATACGCAGTATTTT
TRBV2	TRBD1	-	TRBJ1-2	CASSEDRGLLIYGYTF	TGTGCCAGCAGTGAAGACAGGGGGCTACTTATATATGGCTACACCTTC
TRBV9	TRBD1	-	TRBJ1-4	CASSIDGTANEKLFF	TGTGCCAGCAGCATAGACGGGACAGCTAATGAAAAACTGTTTTTT
TRBV14	-	-	TRBJ2-3	CASSRNAGTTTDTQYF	TGTGCCAGCAGCCGCAACGCCGGTACTACCACAGATACGCAGTATTTT
TRBV15	TRBD1	-	TRBJ1-1	CATSREGQGNTEAFF	TGTGCCACCAGCAGGGAGGGACAGGGGAACACTGAAGCTTTCTTT
TRBV29-1	-	-	TRBJ1-6	CSVGQAPNSPLHF	TGCAGCGTTGGACAGGCCCCTAATTCACCCCTCCACTTT
TRBV19	-	-	TRBJ1-1	CASEPYRGVTEAFF	TGTGCCAGTGAACCTTACCGGGGAGTAACTGAAGCTTTCTTT
TRBV29-1	-	-	TRBJ2-1	CSVRVGGEQFF	TGCAGCGTCCGCGTTGGAGGGGAGCAGTTCTTC
TRBV4-2	-	-	TRBJ1-5	CASSQEYRQVYQPQHF	TGTGCCAGCAGCCAAGAATATCGACAGGTTTATCAGCCCCAGCATTTT
TRBV7-8	-	-	TRBJ2-1	CASSSRVGSYNEQFF	TGTGCCAGCAGCTCCAGGGTAGGGTCCTACAATGAGCAGTTCTTC
TRBV29-1	TRBD1	-	TRBJ2-7	CSVDGDSPYEQYF	TGCAGCGTTGACGGGGACAGTCCCTACGAGCAGTACTTC
TRBV11-3	-	-	TRBJ1-5	CASSLGAVFQPQHF	TGTGCCAGCAGCTTGGGGGCAGTTTTCCAGCCCCAGCATTTT
TRBV18	TRBD1	-	TRBJ1-1	CASSPLDREVRTEAFF	TGTGCCAGCTCACCACTCGACAGGGAAGTACGCACTGAAGCTTTCTTT
TRBV7-9	-	once	TRBJ2-7	CASSLEEEQYF	TGTGCCAGCAGCTTAGAGGAGGAGCAGTACTTC
TRBV19	TRBD1	-	TRBJ1-2	CASSATGTGAAWGYTF	TGTGCCAGTAGTGCAACCGGGACAGGGGCCGCTTGGGGCTACACCTTC